Presented here are 8 T cell receptor beta chains from one specimen sequenced in a study of high-grade serous ovarian cancer treatment subgroups. Libraries were prepared by immunoSEQ multiplex PCR; TCRdb keeps only in-frame clonotypes and omits some of them. Among under 3,000 clones listed, around 80% were seen once. Tumor samples were taken before definitive surgery or chemotherapy. Sequenced: tumor tissue. The receptors were sampled from a human donor with high-grade serous ovarian cancer.

The genes are TRBV7-9 and TRBJ2-5, with D unclear. The CDR3 extends over 12 amino acids. Trimming stripped 5 bases from V and 8 bases from J, with 12 bases between. Germline values: CDR1 SEHNR, CDR2 FQNEAQ (reference sequence). The CDR3 DNA is TGTGCCAGCAGCACCGGCAGCGATACCCAGTACTTC. Its translation is CASSTGSDTQYF. Full variable domain (rest looked up from reference TRBV7-9 and TRBJ2-5): DTGVSQNPRHKITKRGQNVTFRCDPISEHNRLYWYRQTLGQGPEFLTYFQNEAQLEKSRLLSDRFSAERPKGSFSTLEIQRTEQGDSAMYLCASSTGSDTQYFGPGTRLLVL.

The CDR3 sequence is CASSYEASTDTQYF. In DNA, the CDR3 is TGTGCCAGCAGTTACGAGGCTAGCACAGATACGCAGTATTTT. This chain links TRBV6-6 with TRBJ2-3; D is ambiguous. Germline V gene data show CDR1 as MNHNY and CDR2 as SVGAGI (reference sequence). The CDR3 is made up of 14 amino acids. Trimming stripped 2 bases from V and 0 bases from J, with 6 bases between.

The J gene is TRBJ2-2, the V gene TRBV9; TRBD1 matches 10 bases. Germline V gene lookup returns CDR1 SGDLS and CDR2 YYNGEE. Trimming took 4 bases from V and 3 from J; bases not matched to a gene: 6. The CDR3 is made up of 16 amino acids. CDR3 sequence reads: CASSPRDRGYTGELFF. CDR3 bases: TGTGCCAGCAGCCCACGGGACAGGGGCTACACCGGGGAGCTGTTTTTT.

The chain joins TRBV19 to TRBJ2-7; D is unresolved. The CDR3 contains 14 residues. The V gene lost 8 bases and the J gene lost 2 bases, with 16 bases spanning the gap. Germline CDR1 is LNHDA and CDR2 is SQIVND (reference sequence). DNA of the CDR3: TGTGCCAGTTCCTCGACAAGTCAGGCCTACGAGCAGTACTTC. As protein: CASSSTSQAYEQYF.

This sequence joins TRBV9 and TRBJ2-7, with a possible D match to TRBD2 (5 bases). Germline V gene lookup returns CDR1 SGDLS and CDR2 YYNGEE. With 4 bases removed from V and 6 bases from J, the gap between germline ends came to 20 bases. The CDR3 extends over 15 amino acids. CDR3 sequence reads: CASSLGGSAGSEQYF. The CDR3 DNA sequence: TGTGCCAGCAGCTTAGGTGGGTCGGCGGGTTCCGAGCAGTACTTC.

This clone was detected only a few times. J is TRBJ2-5 and V is TRBV6-5; D may be TRBD2 (6 bases). This CDR3 is 12 amino acids long. V was cut by 8 bases and J by 1 base, with 8 bases left in between. From germline, CDR1 is MNHEY and CDR2 SVGAGI. Here the CDR3 reads CASGDSQETQYF. DNA for the CDR3: TGTGCCAGCGGGGACTCCCAAGAGACCCAGTACTTC.

The V gene is TRBV4-1, the J gene TRBJ2-2; a possible D gene is TRBD2 (6 bases). The CDR3 has 15 residues. The V gene's germline CDR1 is MGHRA and CDR2 YSYEKL. Trimming removed 4 bases at V and 3 bases at J, with 12 bases between. CDR3 residues: CASSPTSRYTGELFF. In DNA form, the CDR3 reads TGCGCCAGCAGCCCTACTAGCAGATACACCGGGGAGCTGTTTTTT.

This clone was seen just once. The chain is built from TRBV27 and TRBJ2-7; 15 bases map to TRBD2. V lost 4 bases, J lost 6 bases, and 13 bases stayed unmatched. The CDR3 is 18 residues long. Germline CDR1 is MNHEY and CDR2 is SMNVEV (reference sequence). The CDR3 here is CASSSRTSGRGVIGEQYF. The CDR3 nucleotides are TGTGCCAGCAGTTCCCGGACTAGCGGGAGGGGGGTAATAGGCGAGCAGTACTTC.